This TCR beta chain originates from a study of blood T cells in healthy people across ages. Findings and limits, study-wide: Estimated diversity, derived from one million T cells, was regarded as an underestimate.

Individuals who donated were healthy Caucasians from Russia aged roughly 6 to 95. This clonotype showed up just once. The antigen is undetermined. The germline gene is not matched at one end of the junction; a read error may be the cause. The second PCR ran about 6 to 12 cycles with a sample-barcoded 5' primer and J-beta primers. Using its own MiXCR run on the 5' RACE reads, TCRdb lists one record per CDR3 protein. The sample lists 1.8 million or so distinct CDR3 sequences, roughly two fifths occurring once. The sequence was collected from a human donor in good health. The sequenced material came from blood.

CDR3: CASSQAMGGLAGGFSYSEQFF. The CDR3 DNA follows: TGCGCCAGCAGCCAAGCAATGGGTGGGCTAGCGGGGGGATTCTCCTACAGTGAGCAGTTCTTC. The chain links TRBV4-3 to TRBJ2-1; 11 bases align to TRBD2. The CDR3 length is 21 residues. Germline assignment: CDR1 LGHNA and CDR2 YSLEER.